This T cell receptor beta chain originates from a study of T-cell memory formation after mild COVID-19. Study results and caveats: Clones which contracted sat mainly in CM and EM if CD4+, and in EMRA if CD8+.

Concerning this clonotype itself: As yet, its antigen is unknown.

5'RACE, which relied on constant-segment primers, yielded TCR alpha and TCR beta cDNA libraries carrying sample barcodes and UMIs. TCRdb used MiXCR to reprocess the 5' RACE reads, holding one entry per CDR3 protein. Among more than 250,000 distinct CDR3 sequences listed, roughly 16% were seen once. The receptor's source is a man aged 18 to 30 who had mild COVID-19 (a few samples of this study predate the infection). Cell type and time point are not known. The specimen was PBMCs or a T cell subset sorted from them (not recorded which).

The CDR3 sequence: CASSFGGVGKNIQYF. The DNA for the CDR3 is TGTGCCAGCAGCTTCGGGGGAGTCGGCAAAAACATTCAGTACTTC. This chain connects TRBV7-2 to TRBJ2-4; tentatively, D is TRBD2 (6 bases). V was pared by 3 bases and J by 3 bases, with 12 bases between. This CDR3 is built from 15 residues. The V gene's germline CDR1 is SGHTA and CDR2 FQGNSA.